Listed below are T cell receptor beta chains from one sample, sequenced in a study of human T cells and chemical hapten exposure. TCRdb itself ran the RACE reads through MiXCR, one entry per CDR3 protein. The data contain some 71,000 distinct CDR3 sequences, about 9.4% of them singletons. Here the sequenced sample was whole blood, taken in connection with sensitization to the hapten diphenylcyclopropenone (DPC). The receptors were gathered from a woman aged 45-60 years with alopecia areata. Some clones in this sample may be carry-over from other donors' samples. CDR3s include the opening cysteine and the closing phenylalanine or tryptophan. A D gene is named only where the DNA matches it firmly. Size tells how often a clone was seen (once, few, many) or the class of an expanded clone, and some rows leave it out.

J,V,D,size,CDR3,DNA
TRBJ2-7,TRBV20-1,NA,many,CSASAVGPSEQYF,TGCAGTGCTAGCGCGGTAGGACCCTCCGAGCAGTACTTC
TRBJ2-7,TRBV20-1,NA,many,CSAKEDTPYEQYF,TGCAGTGCTAAGGAAGACACTCCCTACGAGCAGTACTTC
TRBJ2-7,TRBV5-4,NA,NA,CASSLELHREQYF,TGTGCCAGCAGCTTGGAGCTCCACCGAGAGCAGTACTTC
TRBJ2-2,TRBV20-1,TRBD2,many,CSARGPSGTPTGELFF,TGCAGTGCTAGAGGTCCTAGCGGGACTCCCACCGGGGAGCTGTTTTTT
TRBJ1-2,TRBV29-1,NA,many,CSVEVGVYGYTF,TGCAGCGTTGAAGTGGGGGTGTATGGCTACACCTTC
TRBJ1-1,TRBV18,TRBD1,many,CASSPPGQGAPTEAFF,TGTGCCAGCTCACCCCCCGGACAGGGGGCCCCCACTGAAGCTTTCTTT
TRBJ2-1,TRBV6-5,NA,many,CASSYGSGEQFF,TGTGCCAGCAGTTACGGAAGCGGTGAGCAGTTCTTC
TRBJ2-3,TRBV20-1,NA,many,CSAEDRVAGDTQYF,TGCAGTGCTGAAGACAGGGTAGCGGGAGATACGCAGTATTTT
TRBJ2-2,TRBV27,TRBD2,many,CASSLGGARSYTGELFF,TGTGCCAGCAGTTTGGGAGGGGCGCGGAGCTACACCGGGGAGCTGTTTTTT
TRBJ2-3,TRBV7-9,NA,NA,CASRSGDTQYF,TGTGCCAGCAGATCGGGGGATACGCAGTATTTT
TRBJ1-4,TRBV29-1,TRBD1,many,CSVGSQGSRGKLFF,TGCAGCGTTGGCTCACAGGGGTCGAGGGGGAAACTGTTTTTT
TRBJ2-1,TRBV2,TRBD2,many,CAREVLAGGLYNEQFF,TGTGCCAGAGAAGTACTAGCGGGAGGCCTTTACAATGAGCAGTTCTTC
TRBJ2-4,TRBV18,NA,NA,CASSPIQGSGKNIQYF,TGTGCCAGCTCACCAATACAGGGCAGCGGCAAAAACATTCAGTACTTC
TRBJ1-5,TRBV12-3/TRBV12-4,NA,few,CASTSRANQPQHF,TGTGCCAGCACTAGCAGGGCCAATCAGCCCCAGCATTTT
TRBJ1-2,TRBV9,NA,few,CASSLDLDYGYTF,TGTGCCAGCAGCCTTGACCTAGATTATGGCTACACCTTC
TRBJ2-3,TRBV24-1,NA,NA,CATSERDTQYF,TGTGCCACCTCTGAAAGAGATACGCAGTATTTT
TRBJ1-5,TRBV6-6,NA,many,CASSYLSNQPQHF,TGTGCCAGCAGTTACTTGAGCAATCAGCCCCAGCATTTT
TRBJ1-3,TRBV6-7,TRBD1,many,CASSAGQGNPGNTIYF,TGTGCCAGCAGTGCCGGACAGGGGAATCCTGGAAACACCATATATTTT
TRBJ1-1,TRBV5-1,NA,many,CASSLPRPGPDSRGNTEAFF,TGCGCCAGCAGCTTGCCTCGCCCCGGTCCCGATTCGAGGGGGAACACTGAAGCTTTCTTT
TRBJ2-3,TRBV27,NA,NA,CASSSHTDTQYF,TGTGCCAGCAGTTCTCACACAGATACGCAGTATTTT
TRBJ2-1,TRBV4-2,TRBD1,many,CASSQVRTGGAYEQFF,TGTGCCAGCAGCCAAGTTAGAACAGGGGGCGCCTATGAGCAGTTCTTC